The following is a T cell receptor (beta chain) sequence with its context. Its antigen specificity is not known. The input lacks base qualities; no much larger clone sits a single base away. The data belong to a study of cytomegalovirus exposure and HLA in healthy donors (dated by TCRdb to 2017 to 2019). Context from the whole study: In an earlier analysis of roughly 500 of the donors, roughly 300 Gb of sequence data and 90 million to 120 million unique TCR beta sequences from roughly 190 million T cells were reported. Class I and class II HLA loci were covered by the typing at four-digit resolution. Among some 400 genotyped donors of the cohort, an average of roughly 230,000 unique TCR beta nucleotide sequences was sequenced per donor, of which 15% to 20% were non-productive. To decide whether each TCR beta V gene segment behaved as functional or pseudogenic, an earlier analysis of some 580 of the donors relied on high-throughput TCR beta sequencing. In a later genetic analysis, genome-wide SNP genotypes for about three fifths of the roughly 670 donors were used, and that subset was treated as a discovery cohort. Donor age, sex, ethnicity and CMV serostatus were compiled together with the repertoire data. To study patterns of TCR occurrence, a later analysis re-analyzed previously published TCR beta repertoires from around 670 donors and added high-resolution HLA genotyping. Using immunosequencing, the study profiled T cell repertoires from 640 or so subjects and related those repertoires to cytomegalovirus serostatus. Rather than drawing on any new phenotypic data, the later analysis identified candidate immune exposures from TCR beta sequences and the way those sequences occurred across donors. In addition to the first cohort of around 670 subjects, a separate validation cohort of 120 different subjects was used. An early release that covered several hundred HLA-typed donors contained around 300 gigabases of sequencing data and some 87 million unique TCR sequences. The study was designed to test whether signatures of past pathogen exposure could be identified by cataloging public T cell receptors. The study combined high-throughput TCR immunosequencing, statistical association of individual TCRs with disease status, and machine learning to predict cytomegalovirus infection status. Because of strong linkage in the cohort, a handful of DR-DQ haplotypes were treated as single units for association and clustering. The number of typed donors differed by locus: roughly 620-640 for A, B, C, DRB1 and DQB1; some 500 for DQA1; some 590 for DPA1; and about 450 for DPB1. Every repertoire in the discovery cohort had been generated on one and the same sequencing platform. Of the 398 genotyped donors, approximately 80% fell in the genetic ancestry cluster associated with self-reported Caucasian donors.

The germline V gene specifies SNHLY as CDR1 and FYNNEI as CDR2. Clipping removes 2 bases from V and 8 bases from J, with 10 as the unmatched junction base count. The cysteine opens and the phenylalanine closes a CDR3 of 17 amino acids. The entry retains the CDR3 DNA only, 51 bases that are in frame from base 1. The cohort comprised 670 or so healthy bone marrow donors. All cohort members were sampled while nominally healthy, although unrecorded immune exposures were likely present. The donor tested CMV seronegative and was one of the 352 seronegative cohort members. Each donor provided a peripheral blood sample, and peripheral blood mononuclear cells were used for TCR beta sequencing. The Qiagen DNeasy Blood Extraction Kit was used to extract genomic DNA from the blood cell samples. The paper as a whole reports these results and caveats: Cytomegalovirus status was reported to be diagnosed by the classifier with high specificity and sensitivity in both the original and validation cohorts. About 15 rarely observed V segments, including chromosome 9 orphons, were excluded from the earlier analysis of approximately 600 of the donors because counts were too low. HLA typing was unavailable for some donors at each locus, so association tests used only the typed subset. A later analysis found that TCR association rates varied across HLA loci, with DRB1 alleles showing the most associated TCRs and HLA-C alleles the fewest. At a false discovery rate of 0.05, a later analysis linked under 20,000 TCR beta sequences to specific HLA alleles. Broadly in line with IMGT annotations, most TCR beta V segments showed up in productive rearrangements about 87% or about 30% of the time in an earlier analysis of several hundred of the donors. The presence/absence analyses assumed that sequencing depth was roughly uniform across donors, and that assumption may not be true. CMV serostatus was the only immune exposure information available for the cohort. Compared with the roughly 670-donor mean, donors in an Asian-associated ancestry cluster had fewer N-insertions in productive TCRs, according to a later genetic analysis. Several of the top co-occurrence clusters appeared to be linked to parvovirus B19, influenza, CMV and Epstein-Barr virus, according to a later analysis. A further reported finding was that TCR beta sequences accurately predicted the HLA-A and HLA-B alleles for most subjects in the first cohort. The authors suggested that the approach could potentially be generalized to other disease states and immunological phenotypes. When HLA alleles, especially DR and DQ, strongly co-occurred, attributing TCR associations to individual alleles was difficult. Compared with equally common non-associated chains, HLA-associated TCR beta chains in a later analysis were more clonally expanded and had lower generation probabilities. Correlated functional status among segregating V segments might reflect linkage disequilibrium, but an unknown experimental factor could not be ruled out. Most CMV-associated TCR beta chains appeared to be HLA-restricted in a later analysis, and the HLA associations seemed to be driven largely by CMV exposure. Most TCR sequences were observed very rarely across donors, whereas some public TCRs were present in many individuals. A cluster of highly shared sequence variants was judged likely to represent a technical artifact of the sequencing pipeline. A few of the identified cytomegalovirus-associated TCR beta chains were confirmed in vitro to be specific for cytomegalovirus antigens. The cohort was sequenced for TCR beta chains only, and without alpha or paired-chain data the features that could be detected were limited. The 87-base-pair reads could not distinguish some IMGT-functional V segments, including TRBV6-2 and TRBV6-3, so those segments were excluded. In a later genetic analysis, a missense DCLRE1C variant was associated with V-gene and J-gene trimming of TCR beta chains, and the association was replicated in an independent cohort. In the study, approximately 160 TCR beta chains were listed as associated with cytomegalovirus.

The library was generated by the immunoSEQ multiplex PCR assay. A mixture of 60 forward primers for TCR Vbeta segments and 13 reverse primers for TCR Jbeta segments was used in the multiplex PCR. Amplification of the CDR3 region of rearranged TCR beta genes was performed with a multiplex PCR assay on genomic DNA. The amplified TCR beta libraries were sequenced on the Illumina HiSeq System as 87-base-pair reads. In the original analysis: Across the 700 or so repertoires, a later analysis counted approximately 83 million unique TCR beta chains, roughly 11 million of which were shared by at least two donors. A nearest-neighbor algorithm error-corrected the raw reads and collapsed the reads into unique sequences, merging closely related sequences to remove PCR and sequencing errors. CDR3 sequences were aligned to IMGT reference sequences to assign V, D and J gene segments. For a sequence to be retained, at least a six-nucleotide match to both a V gene segment and a J gene segment was required. A rearrangement counted as productive if the CDR3 had no stop codons and remained in frame with V and J, and every other rearrangement counted as non-productive. Following IMGT convention, CDR3 was defined as the stretch from the second conserved V-encoded cysteine up to the conserved J-encoded phenylalanine. The earlier analysis of 550 to 650 of the donors excluded any sequence lacking an unambiguous match to a single V gene segment. In an earlier analysis of approximately 500 of the donors, a V segment was called functional when productive rearrangements were above 56.7%, and segregating when the standard deviation between donors exceeded 5%. A statistical classification framework was built to diagnose cytomegalovirus status from the catalog of TCR beta chain sequences. In a later analysis, V and J genes were assigned by comparing TCR nucleotide sequences against IMGT/GENE-DB human TR gene sequences. A later analysis assigned CDR3 sequences and most-parsimonious VDJ recombination scenarios with the TCRdist pipeline. In a later analysis, each TCR beta chain was defined by its CDR3 amino acid sequence together with its V-gene family, and reads lacking a unique V-gene family were excluded. To address suspected cross-contamination and a sequencing artifact, a later analysis removed several hundred highly shared, low-generation-probability nucleotide sequences. In a later analysis, a clonal expansion index for each public chain was calculated from normalized within-repertoire ranks of inferred template counts. A later analysis computed generation probabilities with a VDJ recombination model fitted to out-of-frame rearrangements, and checked the results against IGoR. In a later analysis, hypergeometric tests were used to score TCR-TCR, TCR-HLA and TCR-CMV co-occurrence, with a repertoire-size bias correction applied to TCR pairs. False discovery rates were estimated in a later analysis by permuting HLA or CMV assignments 20 times. In a later analysis, co-occurring TCRs were grouped using DBSCAN, with TCRdist sequence similarity added in when clustering inside HLA-allele-positive subsets. Co-occurrence clustering excluded repertoires with fewer than 30,000 or more than 120,000 public chains, plus five with anomalous nucleotide sharing. TCRdb holds this immuneACCESS table with in-frame rearrangements only. Some clones are missing; in checked studies, unresolved V genes explain under half, and the rest has no known cause. D and trimming come from the DNA, and the V and J calls and clone size come from that table. Within this sample are roughly 100,000 clones, with around 82% of them counted one time only. The top ten clones comprise about 1.5% of the sample.

The sequence derives from a man between 45 and 60 years old in good health and CMV-seronegative. The sequence is built from TRBV2 and TRBJ2-2, with TRBD1 identical over 11 junction bases. Input material: PBMCs. CDR3 reads: CASSELLGQGAAGELFF. At the DNA level, the sequence is TGTGCCAGCAGTGAATTATTAGGACAGGGGGCTGCTGGGGAGCTGTTTTTT.